This T cell receptor (beta chain) is from a study of blood T cells in healthy people across ages. Whole-study findings and limits: Older individuals had lower TCR beta diversity per million T cells (the decline was roughly linear). Strongly correlated with naive T cell percentage was TCR beta diversity.

Points on this clonotype: Its antigen remains unknown.

Donation came from healthy Caucasian individuals in Russia who were aged roughly 6 to 95. Drawing of peripheral blood yielded about 9.8 milliliters from each donor. CDR3 length: 19 amino acids. Germline CDR1 reads MGHRA; CDR2 reads YSYEKL. The trim removed 0 bases at V and 5 bases at J, leaving 11 bases unmatched. Using a J-beta primer mix together with a sample-barcoded 5' primer, a second PCR was run for about 6 to 11 cycles. MiXCR, run by TCRdb on the 5' RACE reads, gives a single entry per CDR3 protein. Of about 1.4 million distinct CDR3 sequences in the sample, roughly 60% were seen once. The rearrangement links TRBV4-1 to TRBJ2-2; 11 bases align to TRBD2. The sample was blood. The receptor comes from a man younger than 30 in good health. The CDR3 protein is CASSQEVRASGRRTGELFF. Here the CDR3 DNA reads TGCGCCAGCAGCCAAGAAGTGCGGGCTAGCGGGAGGAGGACCGGGGAGCTGTTTTTT.